One sample yielded the 30 T cell receptor beta chains listed below, sequenced in a study of T cells in Graves' hyperthyroidism and ophthalmopathy. What was amplified from RNA transcripts were TCR beta CDR3 regions. First-round RT-PCR with HTBI primers amplified the TCR CDR3 region. Using its own MiXCR run on the multiplex PCR reads, TCRdb lists one record per CDR3 protein. The sample lists approximately 600,000 distinct CDR3 sequences, roughly 15% seen once, with about 3.8% in the top ten. Sequencing input: blood. These receptors originate from a woman aged 30 to 39 with Graves' hyperthyroidism.

The table lists this clonotype with a few counts. CDR3 DNA sequence: TGTGCCAGTAGTTCATTGACCTATGGCTACACCTTC. Protein sequence: CASSSLTYGYTF. This sequence joins TRBV19 and TRBJ1-2; D is unresolved. Trimming cost V 5 bases and J 4 bases, with 8 bases left between them. Germline V gives CDR1 LNHDA, CDR2 SQIVND (reference sequence). The CDR3 totals 12 residues.

Points on this clonotype: Compared with germline, one end of the junction differs, possibly owing to a read error. V is TRBV7-2 and J is TRBJ2-1; 7 bases align to TRBD2. The CDR3 extends over 13 amino acids. Germline V gives CDR1 SGHTA, CDR2 FQGNSA. CDR3 coding DNA: TGTGCCAGCAGCTCGGGACTACACAATGAGCGGTTCTTC. Its translation: CASSSGLHNERFF.

This clonotype was picked up many times. The V and J genes are TRBV7-9 and TRBJ1-1; no firm D call. The V gene lost 5 bases and the J gene lost 4 bases, with 8 bases spanning the gap. CDR3 length: 12 residues. Germline V gives CDR1 SEHNR, CDR2 FQNEAQ (reference sequence). CDR3 amino acids: CASSRGGTEAFF. In DNA form, the CDR3 reads TGTGCCAGCAGCCGAGGCGGCACTGAAGCTTTCTTT.

This clonotype was found a few times. The V call is TRBV7-2, the J call TRBJ2-7; TRBD2 agrees at 14 bases. Trimming cost V 3 bases and J 4 bases; bases outside gene matches: 11. This CDR3 spans 18 amino acids. In germline, CDR1 is SGHTA, CDR2 FQGNSA. The CDR3 region has the DNA TGTGCCAGCAGCTTCCGCTCCGGGACTAGCGGGAGAAGGTACGAGCAGTACTTC. This codes for CASSFRSGTSGRRYEQYF. Looking up the rest from reference TRBV7-2 and TRBJ2-7 gives the full variable domain: GAGVSQSPSNKVTEKGKDVELRCDPISGHTALYWYRQSLGQGLEFLIYFQGNSAPDKSGLPSDRFSAERTGGSVSTLTIQRTQQEDSAVYLCASSFRSGTSGRRYEQYFGPGTRLTVT.

This clonotype was counted between two and nine times. This chain connects TRBV20-1 to TRBJ2-2, with D tentatively TRBD1 (6 bases). Trimming took 0 bases from V and 7 from J, leaving 18 bases between them. Germline V gene lookup returns CDR1 DFQATT and CDR2 SNEGSKA (reference sequence). The CDR3 runs 16 residues. The CDR3 here is CSARDIRQQGFGELFF. CDR3 sequence (DNA): TGCAGTGCTAGAGACATCCGACAACAGGGATTCGGGGAGCTGTTTTTT.

This clonotype came up a few times. The chain links TRBV20-1 to TRBJ2-7; 8 bases align to TRBD2. V was pared by 3 bases and J by 0 bases, with 7 bases of the junction left unmatched. This CDR3 comprises 15 residues. CDR1 and CDR2 (germline): DFQATT, SNEGSKA (reference sequence). The DNA of the CDR3 is TGCAGTGCTAGTTATTCTAGCGGGTTCTCCTACGAGCAGTACTTC. It is translated as CSASYSSGFSYEQYF.

This clonotype was counted many times. The rearrangement links TRBV27 to TRBJ1-2, with D hard to call. The CDR3 has 15 residues. The V gene lost 5 bases and the J gene lost 8 bases, with 21 bases spanning the gap. Germline V gives CDR1 MNHEY, CDR2 SMNVEV (reference sequence). CDR3 nucleotide sequence: TGTGCCAGCAGTCTCACCCCCGGATTGACGGGGGGCTACACCTTC. Amino acid sequence: CASSLTPGLTGGYTF.

Many counts were recorded for this clonotype. The rearrangement joins TRBV5-1 to TRBJ2-1; D is unclear. Germline CDR1 is SGHRS and CDR2 is YFSETQ. V was pared by 1 base and J by 5 bases, with 4 bases between. The CDR3 runs 12 residues. Here the CDR3 DNA reads TGCGCCAGCAGCTTGAGGGACAATGAGCAGTTCTTC. Translation: CASSLRDNEQFF.

The J gene is TRBJ1-2, the V gene TRBV13; D may be TRBD1 (5 bases). The V and J ends lost 5 bases and 4 bases respectively, with 11 bases between them. The CDR3 extends over 13 amino acids. Germline CDR1 PRHDT, CDR2 FYEKMQ (reference sequence). The DNA of the CDR3 is TGTGCCAGCAGCCGGGACGGAACCTATGGCTACACCTTC. Encoded protein: CASSRDGTYGYTF.

The chain has TRBV7-9 and TRBJ1-4, with a possible D match to TRBD1 (6 bases). Germline V gives CDR1 SEHNR, CDR2 FQNEAQ (reference sequence). The CDR3 is 14 residues long. V shed 5 bases and J shed 8 bases, with 15 bases lying between them. CDR3 nucleotide sequence: TGTGCCAGCAGCGTGGCACAGGGTGGAGAAAAACTGTTTTTT. Residues: CASSVAQGGEKLFF. The full variable domain, rest sourced from reference TRBV7-9 and TRBJ1-4, is DTGVSQNPRHKITKRGQNVTFRCDPISEHNRLYWYRQTLGQGPEFLTYFQNEAQLEKSRLLSDRFSAERPKGSFSTLEIQRTEQGDSAMYLCASSVAQGGEKLFFGSGTQLSVL.

The table lists this clonotype with many counts. This chain links TRBV10-3 with TRBJ2-3; 8 bases are shared with TRBD1. V was pared by 6 bases and J by 1 base, with 21 bases of the junction left unmatched. Germline CDR1 and CDR2: ENHRY and SYGVKD. The CDR3 is 20 residues long. CDR3 DNA sequence: TGTGCCATCAGGGGGGACAGACAGGGGTCTGTGTCGTTCGGCACAGATACGCAGTATTTT. The encoded protein is CAIRGDRQGSVSFGTDTQYF.

The chain is built from TRBV28 and TRBJ1-4; maybe TRBD1 (5 bases). With 2 bases removed from V and 7 bases from J, the gap between germline ends came to 11 bases. The CDR3 is 14 residues long. Germline assignment: CDR1 MDHEN and CDR2 SYDVKM. The CDR3 reads CASSLVGAGEKLFF. The CDR3 bases are TGTGCCAGCAGTTTAGTAGGGGCGGGTGAAAAACTGTTTTTT.

This clonotype was picked up many times. The chain couples TRBV12-3 or TRBV12-4 to TRBJ2-2; D is unresolved. The CDR3 has 12 residues. With 3 bases removed from V and 6 bases from J, the gap between germline ends came to 5 bases. The CDR3 DNA reads as TGTGCCAGCAGTTTTTGTCCCGGGGAGCTGTTTTTT. Translation: CASSFCPGELFF.

This clonotype showed up just a few times. This chain uses TRBV24-1 with TRBJ2-2; D is unresolved. This CDR3 is built from 12 residues. Trimming took 9 bases from V and 6 from J, leaving 10 bases between them. CDR1 and CDR2 (germline): KGHDR, SFDVKD. CDR3 residues: CATETSSGELFF. CDR3 nucleotides: TGTGCCACCGAAACGTCGTCCGGGGAGCTGTTTTTT.

This chain uses TRBV29-1 with TRBJ2-7; D is possibly TRBD2 (6 bases). Per the germline V gene, CDR1 is SQVTM and CDR2 is ANQGSEA. This CDR3 is 12 amino acids long. V was cut by 6 bases and J by 4 bases, with 13 bases left in between. CDR3 nucleotides: TGCAGCGTCGCGGGACTCCTTTACGAGCAGTACTTC. The encoded protein is CSVAGLLYEQYF.

This chain links TRBV9 with TRBJ1-1; D gene unclear. Looked up from germline, CDR1 is SGDLS and CDR2 is YYNGEE. The CDR3 is made up of 14 amino acids. V shed 0 bases and J shed 5 bases, with 11 bases lying between them. CDR3 loop: CASSVVMGWTEAFF. CDR3 sequence (DNA): TGTGCCAGCAGCGTAGTAATGGGCTGGACTGAAGCTTTCTTT.

This clonotype was counted only a few times. The gene calls are TRBV27 and TRBJ2-1; TRBD2 might be the D (5 bases). CDR3 length: 13 amino acids. CDR1 MNHEY and CDR2 SMNVEV come from the germline V gene (reference sequence). Trimming took 7 bases from V and 7 from J, leaving 14 bases between them. Here the CDR3 DNA reads TGTGCCAGCACCCAACTAGGGTCAAATGAGCAGTTCTTC. Translation gives CASTQLGSNEQFF.

This clonotype was counted only a few times. The genes are TRBV20-1 and TRBJ2-1, with D hard to call. V was trimmed by 0 bases and J by 7 bases, leaving 13 bases between them. The CDR3 runs to 14 residues. Germline values: CDR1 DFQATT, CDR2 SNEGSKA (reference sequence). The CDR3 here is CSARDISMGNEQFF. The CDR3 nucleotides read TGCAGTGCTAGAGATATATCTATGGGGAATGAGCAGTTCTTC.

A word on this clonotype: A much larger clone is a single base away; this may be a read error. The V call is TRBV18, the J call TRBJ2-7; D remains ambiguous. V lost 4 bases and J 5 bases, leaving 6 bases between the germline ends. From germline, CDR1 is KGHSH and CDR2 LQKENI. The CDR3 loop spans 11 amino acids. The CDR3 here is CASSRSNEQYF. CDR3 coding DNA: TGTGCCAGCTCACGGAGTAACGAGCAGTACTTC.

The chain employs TRBV7-3 and TRBJ2-7, with 10 bases fitting TRBD2. Unmatched junction bases numbered 13, after V lost 0 bases and J lost 5 bases. The CDR3 length is 18 residues. Per germline, CDR1 SGHTA and CDR2 FQGTGA. The CDR3 protein is CASSLTSGRAWSQHEQYF. The CDR3 nucleotides read TGTGCCAGCAGCTTAACGAGCGGGAGGGCCTGGAGTCAACACGAGCAGTACTTC.

Ten or more counts support this clonotype. V gene TRBV6-1 combines with J gene TRBJ1-1; possibly TRBD1 for D (5 bases). From germline, CDR1 is MNHNS and CDR2 SASEGT. V shed 5 bases and J shed 4 bases, with 20 bases lying between them. The CDR3 loop spans 16 amino acids. CDR3 in DNA: TGTGCCAGCAGTAGAGGGGTTCGGGGAAGAGCCACTGAAGCTTTCTTT. It codes for CASSRGVRGRATEAFF.

The V call is TRBV20-1, the J call TRBJ2-5; weak D call: TRBD1 (5 bases). V was clipped by 3 bases and J by 0 bases, with 8 bases between them. This CDR3 comprises 13 residues. CDR1 DFQATT and CDR2 SNEGSKA come from the germline V gene (reference sequence). CDR3 bases: TGCAGTGCTAGGGCAGGGTACCAAGAGACCCAGTACTTC. It yields the protein CSARAGYQETQYF.

With respect to this clonotype: This may be a read error, as it is one base from a much larger clone. This chain connects TRBV30 to TRBJ1-5; D remains ambiguous. Germline CDR1 and CDR2: GTSNPN and SVGIG (reference sequence). CDR3 length equals 13 residues. The CDR3 is CAWSVSPNQLQHF. The DNA for the CDR3 is TGTGCCTGGAGTGTCTCCCCTAACCAGCTCCAGCATTTT. The full variable domain, in which reference TRBV30 and TRBJ1-5 provide the parts outside the CDR3, is SQTIHQWPATLVQPVGSPLSLECTVEGTSNPNLYWYRQAAGRGLQLLFYSVGIGQISSEVPQNLSASRPQDRQFILSSKKLLLSDSGFYLCAWSVSPNQLQHFGDGTRLSIL.

The gene calls are TRBV6-5 and TRBJ1-1; D call uncertain. This CDR3 is 15 amino acids long. CDR1 MNHEY and CDR2 SVGAGI come from the germline V gene. V was pared by 0 bases and J by 3 bases, with 11 bases between. CDR3 amino acids: CASSYSADFYTEAFF. DNA for the CDR3: TGTGCCAGCAGTTACTCTGCAGATTTTTACACTGAAGCTTTCTTT.

This clonotype was found many times. J is TRBJ2-7 and V is TRBV28; a weak D match, TRBD2 (6 bases). Deletions cut 3 bases from V and 9 bases from J, with 18 bases between. Per the germline V gene, CDR1 is MDHEN and CDR2 is SYDVKM. CDR3 length: 14 amino acids. The CDR3 loop reads CASSFGTPTSGQYF. The CDR3 nucleotides read TGTGCCAGCAGTTTTGGGACTCCTACCTCCGGGCAGTACTTC.

This clonotype was detected ten times or more. V is TRBV6-1 and J is TRBJ1-5; possibly TRBD1 for D (6 bases). V gave up 5 bases and J gave up 7 bases, with 18 bases separating them. CDR1 MNHNS and CDR2 SASEGT come from the germline V gene. The CDR3 runs to 15 residues. The CDR3 bases are TGTGCCAGCAGTTTGTTGACAGGCCTCGGCCAGCCCCAGCATTTT. Its translation: CASSLLTGLGQPQHF.

This clonotype was seen many times. The chain employs TRBV28 and TRBJ2-2; 10 nucleotides line up with TRBD2. J was trimmed by 4 bases and V by 2 bases; bases with no gene match: 1. CDR1 MDHEN and CDR2 SYDVKM come from the germline V gene. The length of the CDR3 is 15 residues. The CDR3 DNA reads TGTGCCAGCAGTTTAAGCGGGAGGGCCACCGGGGAGCTGTTTTTT. Protein sequence: CASSLSGRATGELFF.

V and J are TRBV7-2 and TRBJ2-5; 11 bases align to TRBD2. V shed 1 base and J 12 bases; nucleotides not matched to a gene: 7. Germline CDR1 SGHTA, CDR2 FQGNSA. This CDR3 is built from 14 residues. CDR3 in DNA: TGTGCCAGCAGCTTAGAACTAGCGGGGGAGGTAAAGTACTTC. This encodes CASSLELAGEVKYF.

This clonotype was seen only a few times. This chain links TRBV20-1 with TRBJ2-7; D is unclear. V lost 3 bases and J 2 bases, leaving 11 bases between the germline ends. The CDR3 runs 13 residues. Germline V gene data show CDR1 as DFQATT and CDR2 as SNEGSKA (reference sequence). CDR3 sequence reads: CSASRAEAYEQYF. CDR3 nucleotides: TGCAGTGCTAGTCGCGCGGAAGCCTACGAGCAGTACTTC.

This clonotype showed up just once. A much more abundant neighbour one base away suggests this may be a read error. The rearrangement joins TRBV29-1 to TRBJ2-1; perhaps TRBD2 as D (6 bases). The DNA end is more similar to TRBJ2-7, so the J call may be wrong. Germline-derived CDR1 and CDR2 are SQVTM and ANQGSEA. CDR3 length: 14 amino acids. The CDR3 DNA reads as TGCAGCGTTGCCCTTTTGCGGGACGACAATGAGCAGTACTTC. This sequence encodes CSVALLRDDNEQYF.